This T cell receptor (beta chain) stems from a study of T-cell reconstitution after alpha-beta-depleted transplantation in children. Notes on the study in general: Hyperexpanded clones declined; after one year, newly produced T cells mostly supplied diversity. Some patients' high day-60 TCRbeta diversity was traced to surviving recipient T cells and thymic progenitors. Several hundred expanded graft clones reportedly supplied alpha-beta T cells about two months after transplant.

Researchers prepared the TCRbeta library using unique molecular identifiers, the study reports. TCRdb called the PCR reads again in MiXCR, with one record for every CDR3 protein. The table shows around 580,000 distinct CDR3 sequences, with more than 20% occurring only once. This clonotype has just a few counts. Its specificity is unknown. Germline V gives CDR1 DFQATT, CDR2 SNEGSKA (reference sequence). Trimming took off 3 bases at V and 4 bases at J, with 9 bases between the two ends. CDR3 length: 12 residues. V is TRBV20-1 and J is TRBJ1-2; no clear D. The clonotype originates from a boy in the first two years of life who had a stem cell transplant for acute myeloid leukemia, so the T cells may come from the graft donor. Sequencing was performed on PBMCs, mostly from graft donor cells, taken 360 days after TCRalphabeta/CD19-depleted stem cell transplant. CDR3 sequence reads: CSASPGTYGYTF. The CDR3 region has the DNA TGCAGTGCTAGCCCGGGCACCTATGGCTACACCTTC.